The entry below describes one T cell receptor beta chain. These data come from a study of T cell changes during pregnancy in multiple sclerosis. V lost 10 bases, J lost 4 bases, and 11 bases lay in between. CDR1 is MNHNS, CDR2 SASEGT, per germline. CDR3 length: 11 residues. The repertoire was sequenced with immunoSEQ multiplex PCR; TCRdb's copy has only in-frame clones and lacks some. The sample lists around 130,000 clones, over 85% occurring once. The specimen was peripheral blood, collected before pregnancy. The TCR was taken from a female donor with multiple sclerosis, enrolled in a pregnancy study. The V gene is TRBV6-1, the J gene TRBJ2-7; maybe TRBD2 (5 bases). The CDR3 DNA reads TGTGCCACCTCTAGGACTTACGAGCAGTACTTC. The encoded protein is CATSRTYEQYF.